The 8 T cell receptor beta chains below come from one sample, sequenced in a study of response to subunit inactivated influenza vaccine. TCRdb reanalysed the RT-PCR reads using MiXCR and keeps one entry per CDR3 protein. The table lists about 540,000 distinct CDR3 sequences, 20% to 25% of them singletons, with approximately 3% in the top ten. These data are also associated with another study on T cells expressing NK-cell markers. In that study: For TCR beta, cDNA was produced by 5'RACE template switching with UMIs.

The material was CD4+ T cells sorted from PBMCs, obtained 11 to 12 days after vaccination. These TCRs come from a man between 50 and 59 years old who received an inactivated influenza vaccine.

This clonotype has more than one count but fewer than ten. This chain uses TRBV2 with TRBJ2-2; no clear D. V was cut by 10 bases and J by 6 bases, with 27 bases left in between. The length of the CDR3 is 17 residues. Per the germline V gene, CDR1 is SNHLY and CDR2 is FYNNEI. DNA of the CDR3: TGTGCCACTAAGCAGTGGGGTTTCGGTGTAAGCGCCGGGGAGCTGTTTTTT. This translates into CATKQWGFGVSAGELFF.

This clonotype came up a few times. This chain uses TRBV20-1 with TRBJ2-1; 7 nucleotides align to TRBD1. Germline-derived CDR1 and CDR2 are DFQATT and SNEGSKA (reference sequence). Trimming at V came to 4 bases and at J to 7 bases, leaving 10 bases not matched to a gene. The CDR3 has 14 amino acids. The CDR3 region has the DNA TGCAGTGCTATGATAGGGGGCAGGGTTAATGAGCAGTTCTTC. Residues: CSAMIGGRVNEQFF.

Notes on this clonotype: This may come from a read error, since a much larger clone is one base off. V usage is TRBV25-1 and J usage is TRBJ2-2, with a possible D match to TRBD1 (5 bases). CDR1 MGHDK and CDR2 SYGVNS come from the germline V gene. The CDR3 is 14 amino acids. V was clipped by 3 bases and J by 1 base, with 6 bases between them. CDR3 in DNA: TGTGCCAGCAGTGATCAGGGGAACACCGGGGAGCTGTTTTTT. Amino acid sequence: CASSDQGNTGELFF.

The J gene is TRBJ1-1, the V gene TRBV18; D is uncertain. In germline, CDR1 is KGHSH, CDR2 LQKENI. V was pared by 2 bases and J by 4 bases, with 5 bases between. The length of the CDR3 is 12 residues. The CDR3 protein is CASSPAGTEAFF. DNA for the CDR3: TGTGCCAGCTCACCAGCAGGCACTGAAGCTTTCTTT.

This rearrangement joins TRBV27 to TRBJ1-6; the D is unclear. The CDR3 runs 15 residues. Germline CDR1 MNHEY, CDR2 SMNVEV (reference sequence). V gave up 5 bases and J gave up 3 bases, with 11 bases separating them. CDR3 region: CASSQSGVYNSPLHF. DNA of the CDR3: TGTGCCAGCAGTCAGTCGGGTGTCTATAATTCACCCCTCCACTTT.

The CDR3, as DNA: TGCAGTGCTCCCTCTATAACTAGCGGGGGTCGTGAGCAGTACTTC. This sequence encodes CSAPSITSGGREQYF. The chain joins TRBV20-1 to TRBJ2-7; 11 positions match TRBD2. V trimming: 5 bases; J trimming: 7 bases; junction bases outside the gene matches: 13. Germline assignment: CDR1 DFQATT and CDR2 SNEGSKA (reference sequence). This CDR3 contains 15 residues.

Only a few counts were recorded for this clonotype. This chain connects TRBV12-3 or TRBV12-4 to TRBJ1-3; TRBD1 matches 7 bases. The CDR3 covers 16 residues. V shed 8 bases, J shed 0 bases, and the junction held 10 bases outside the gene matches. CDR3 in DNA: TGTGCCAGCCGGGACAGACCACGATACTCTGGAAACACCATATATTTT. Its protein is CASRDRPRYSGNTIYF.

V usage is TRBV20-1 and J usage is TRBJ2-3; possible D gene TRBD2, 6 bases. Trimming pared 3 bases from V and 1 base from J, leaving 11 bases between. The germline V gene encodes CDR1 DFQATT and CDR2 SNEGSKA (reference sequence). The CDR3 is 14 residues long. CDR3 region: CSARGREGTDTQYF. CDR3 DNA sequence: TGCAGTGCTAGGGGCAGGGAGGGCACAGATACGCAGTATTTT.